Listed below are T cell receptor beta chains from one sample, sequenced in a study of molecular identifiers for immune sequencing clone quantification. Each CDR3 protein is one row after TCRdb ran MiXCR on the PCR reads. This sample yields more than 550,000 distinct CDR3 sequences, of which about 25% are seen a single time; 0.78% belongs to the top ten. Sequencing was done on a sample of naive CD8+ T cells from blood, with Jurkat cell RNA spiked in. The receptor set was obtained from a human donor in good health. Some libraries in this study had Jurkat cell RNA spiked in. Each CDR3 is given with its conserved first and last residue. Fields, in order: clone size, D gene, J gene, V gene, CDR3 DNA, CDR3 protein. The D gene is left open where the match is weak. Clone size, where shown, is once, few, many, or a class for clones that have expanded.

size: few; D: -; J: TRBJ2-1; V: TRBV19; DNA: TGTGCCAGTAGCAAACAGGATGTTGTGGGTGAGCAGTTCTTC; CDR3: CASSKQDVVGEQFF
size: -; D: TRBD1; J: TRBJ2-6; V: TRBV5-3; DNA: TGTGCCAGCAGCTCAAGGACAGGGGAGGTATTTGGGGCCAACGTCCTGATTTTC; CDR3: CASSSRTGEVFGANVLIF
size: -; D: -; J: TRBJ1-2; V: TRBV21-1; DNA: TGTGCCAGCAGCAAAGAAGGGGGCAGGGAGGAGAATGGCTACACCTTC; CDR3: CASSKEGGREENGYTF
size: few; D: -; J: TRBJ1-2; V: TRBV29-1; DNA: TGCAGCGTTGAAGTCCCAGGAATCAACTATGGCTACACCTTC; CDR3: CSVEVPGINYGYTF
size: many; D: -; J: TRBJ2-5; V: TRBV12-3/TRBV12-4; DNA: TGTGCCAGCAGTTTATGGAGAAAAGAGACCCAGTACTTC; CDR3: CASSLWRKETQYF
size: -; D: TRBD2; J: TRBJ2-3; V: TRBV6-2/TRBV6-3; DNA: TGTGCCAGCAGTTACCCGACTAGCGGGGGGGAAGGAGATACGCAGTATTTT; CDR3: CASSYPTSGGEGDTQYF
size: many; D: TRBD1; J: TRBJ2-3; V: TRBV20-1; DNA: TGCAGTGCTAGACCATGGACAGGGAGCACAGATACGCAGTATTTT; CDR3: CSARPWTGSTDTQYF
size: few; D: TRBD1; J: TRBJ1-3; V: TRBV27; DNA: TGTGCCAGCAGGGAGACCGGGACAGGAAAAGACCCACTCGGAAACACCATATATTTT; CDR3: CASRETGTGKDPLGNTIYF
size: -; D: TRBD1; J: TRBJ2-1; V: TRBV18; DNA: TGTGCCAGCTCACCACGGGGGACAGCCCTCTACAATGAGCAGTTCTTC; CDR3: CASSPRGTALYNEQFF
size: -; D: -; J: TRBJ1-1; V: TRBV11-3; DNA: TGTGCCAGCAGCTTAGATGGCAGGGCTAACACAGAAGCTTTCTTT; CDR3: CASSLDGRANTEAFF
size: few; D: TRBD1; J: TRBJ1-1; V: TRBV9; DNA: TGTGCCAGCGGGGACAGCATGAACACTGAAGCTTTCTTT; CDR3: CASGDSMNTEAFF
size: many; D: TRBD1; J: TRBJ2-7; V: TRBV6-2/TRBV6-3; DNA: TGTGCCAGCAGCCCGACAGGGTTCCGGTTGGACGAGCAGTACTTC; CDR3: CASSPTGFRLDEQYF
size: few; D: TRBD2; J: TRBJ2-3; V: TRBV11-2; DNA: TGTGCCAGCAGCTCTTCCCCCGGAGAAGCGGGAGTTCCAGATACGCAGTATTTT; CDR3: CASSSSPGEAGVPDTQYF
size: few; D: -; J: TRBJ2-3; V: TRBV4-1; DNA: TGCGCCAGCAGCCAATGGATCACTAGCACAGATACGCAGTATTTT; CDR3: CASSQWITSTDTQYF
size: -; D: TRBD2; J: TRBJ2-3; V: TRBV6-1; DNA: TGTGCCAGCAGTGAATTTAGGGTCGGGGGACTAGGGGTAGATACGCAGTATTTT; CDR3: CASSEFRVGGLGVDTQYF
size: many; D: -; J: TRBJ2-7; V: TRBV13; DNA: TGTGCCAGCAGCCCGATAAGTAGCCACGAGCAGTACTTC; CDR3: CASSPISSHEQYF